The sequence of this TCR beta chain was determined in a study of early T cells in non-severe SARS-CoV-2 infection. Looking at the study overall: The sequenced material was bulk RNA from unsorted whole blood, and its chains were unpaired. Study findings and constraints: In VDJdb matching, anti-spike CD8 responses were favored while private and CD4 specificities went missing.

V trimming: 0 bases; J trimming: 4 bases; junction bases outside the gene matches: 5. In germline, CDR1 is SGHDT, CDR2 YYEEEE. The CDR3 loop spans 16 amino acids. This clonotype was seen a handful of times. Its antigen is undetermined. Researchers attached unique molecular identifiers to individual cDNA molecules. One entry per CDR3 protein, called by TCRdb with MiXCR from the 5' RACE reads. Seen here are more than 95,000 distinct CDR3 sequences, around 14% observed once, and the top ten hold about a fifth. The clonotype comes from an adult who was a healthcare worker with PCR-confirmed SARS-CoV-2 infection or an uninfected control (not recorded which). The chain uses TRBV5-6 and TRBJ2-2; 8 positions match TRBD1. Sequencing was done on a sample of whole blood. CDR3 sequence reads: CASSLETGAVTGELFF. In DNA, the CDR3 is TGTGCCAGCAGCTTGGAGACAGGGGCGGTCACCGGGGAGCTGTTTTTT.